The sequence of this TCR beta chain was determined in a study of immune heterogeneity within non-small cell lung tumors. The wider study: Tumors were classified as 4 squamous cell carcinomas, 10 non-squamous carcinomas and 1 not otherwise specified.

General observations from the study: T-cell clonality in a given local region correlated moderately yet significantly with the local tumor mutational burden (R about 0.35). Identical dominant CDR3 beta clonotypes recurred across a patient's tumor sites, together with site-unique high-frequency clones. Individual patients' high-frequency T-cell receptor beta clonotypes were largely distinct from one another.

Germline loops: CDR1 DFQATT, CDR2 SNEGSKA (reference sequence). Trimming stripped 3 bases from V and 2 bases from J, with 17 bases between. The CDR3 has 17 amino acids. Comment on this clonotype: Antigen unknown.

The template consisted of bulk tumor genomic DNA, with roughly 0.55 ug used per sample. While surgery was under way, several biopsies spaced far apart were taken per primary tumor. Patients underwent curative surgery for untreated, newly diagnosed non-small cell lung cancer. Amplification of TCR beta CDR3 was performed by multiplex PCR with 32 V and 13 J primers. One entry per CDR3 protein results from TCRdb running MiXCR on the multiplex PCR reads. This table has around 30,000 distinct CDR3 sequences, 28% appearing once. Specimen: lung tumor tissue. The chain is built from TRBV20-1 and TRBJ2-6, with D perhaps TRBD1 or TRBD2 (5 bases each). This receptor was obtained from a man aged 35 to 55 with non-small cell lung cancer. CDR3 in amino acids: CSASRDGHEAGANVLTF. CDR3 DNA: TGCAGTGCTAGCCGGGACGGTCATGAAGCTGGGGCCAACGTCCTGACTTTC.